The 27 T cell receptor beta chains presented below share a single source sample, sequenced in a study of shared clonotypes between healthy human individuals. Assay used: immunoSEQ multiplex PCR; TCRdb lists only in-frame clones, some missing. The sample includes 2 million to 2.5 million clones, under 95% of them seen just once. Source material: naive CD4+ T cells from PBMCs. The subset: CD45RA+ positively selected. Source of these receptors: a young man in good health. Some clones in this sample may be carry-over from other donors' samples.

As regards this clone: One junction end does not reproduce the germline sequence, and a read error may be involved. This chain joins TRBV9 and TRBJ2-1; 9 nucleotides line up with TRBD2. CDR3 length equals 15 residues. CDR1 and CDR2 (germline): SGDLS, YYNGEE. The CDR3 loop is CASSVGGTSYDEQFF. The CDR3 nucleotides are TGTGCCAGCAGCGTAGGAGGGACTAGCTACGATGAGCAGTTCTTC.

V and J are TRBV6-5 and TRBJ2-7; D call uncertain. Germline V gene lookup returns CDR1 MNHEY and CDR2 SVGAGI. CDR3 length: 14 amino acids. Trimming cost V 2 bases and J 3 bases, with 11 bases left between them. The CDR3 sequence: CASSYNPKSYEQYF. DNA of the CDR3: TGTGCCAGCAGTTACAACCCCAAGAGCTACGAGCAGTACTTC.

This clone has more than one count but fewer than ten. The same CDR3 also results from other DNA sequences found in this sample. The chain carries TRBV30 and TRBJ1-5; unclear D gene. CDR1 and CDR2 (germline): GTSNPN, SVGIG (reference sequence). CDR3 size: 13 residues. The V gene lost 1 base and the J gene lost 0 bases, with 4 bases spanning the gap. This CDR3 is CAWSGRSNQPQHF. In DNA form, the CDR3 reads TGTGCCTGGAGTGGACGTAGCAATCAGCCCCAGCATTTT.

The chain links TRBV6-5 to TRBJ1-1, with 8 positions matching TRBD1. The CDR3 spans 16 residues. Germline-derived CDR1 and CDR2 are MNHEY and SVGAGI. V lost 2 bases, J lost 5 bases, and 10 bases stayed unmatched. The CDR3 loop is CASSYAGGGRMTEAFF. The CDR3 DNA is TGTGCCAGCAGTTACGCAGGGGGCGGCCGAATGACTGAAGCTTTCTTT.

The chain joins TRBV5-8 to TRBJ1-1; 12 nucleotides align to TRBD1. The CDR3 covers 14 residues. Germline CDR1 reads SGHTS; CDR2 reads YDEGEE. V lost 3 bases to trimming and J lost 5 bases; unmatched junction nucleotides: 2. This CDR3 is CASSSGQGATEAFF. In DNA form, the CDR3 reads TGTGCCAGCAGCTCGGGACAGGGGGCAACTGAAGCTTTCTTT.

The V call is TRBV6-1, the J call TRBJ1-2; D is undetermined. The CDR3 sequence is 14 residues long. V was cut by 5 bases and J by 4 bases, with 14 bases left in between. CDR1 is MNHNS, CDR2 SASEGT, per germline. The CDR3 DNA reads TGTGCCAGCAGTCCGAACAGAAGCCCCTATGGCTACACCTTC. It translates to CASSPNRSPYGYTF.

This rearrangement joins TRBV2 to TRBJ1-1; 11 nucleotides line up with TRBD1. The germline CDR1 and CDR2 sequences are SNHLY and FYNNEI. The junction had 2 bases not matched to a gene; V was cut back by 1 base and J by 4 bases. The CDR3 extends over 15 amino acids. DNA of the CDR3: TGTGCCAGCAGTGAAGAAGGGACAGGGGGCACTGAAGCTTTCTTT. It translates to CASSEEGTGGTEAFF.

The gene calls are TRBV7-3 and TRBJ2-1, with 13 bases lining up with TRBD2. Germline V lookup: CDR1 SGHTA, CDR2 FQGTGA. This CDR3 has 16 residues. V lost 4 bases and J lost 6; bases outside the gene matches: 6. This CDR3 reads CASSSSTSGGVNEQFF. CDR3 coding DNA: TGTGCCAGCAGCTCCTCAACTAGCGGGGGGGTCAATGAGCAGTTCTTC.

The rearrangement links TRBV7-2 to TRBJ2-3; 9 nucleotides match TRBD2. V trimming: 2 bases; J trimming: 7 bases; junction bases outside the gene matches: 13. The CDR3 extends over 17 amino acids. Germline CDR1 reads SGHTA; CDR2 reads FQGNSA. CDR3 bases: TGTGCCAGCAGCTTACTCTCCCCGCGGGAGGGCGCTTATACGCAGTATTTT. Translating it yields CASSLLSPREGAYTQYF.

The chain joins TRBV7-3 to TRBJ2-1, with D tentatively TRBD2 (6 bases). Trimming removed 4 bases from V and 9 bases from J, with 16 bases in between. Per germline, CDR1 SGHTA and CDR2 FQGTGA. This CDR3 spans 14 amino acids. CDR3 coding DNA: TGTGCCAGCAGCTCTGGACTAACTAGTGGTGAGCAGTTCTTC. Its translation: CASSSGLTSGEQFF. Based on the CDR3 plus reference TRBV7-3 and TRBJ2-1, the full variable domain is GAGVSQTPSNKVTEKGKYVELRCDPISGHTALYWYRQSLGQGPEFLIYFQGTGAADDSGLPNDRFFAVRPEGSVSTLKIQRTERGDSAVYLCASSSGLTSGEQFFGPGTRLTVL.

This chain joins TRBV19 and TRBJ2-7, with D possibly matching TRBD1 (6 bases). Germline values: CDR1 LNHDA, CDR2 SQIVND (reference sequence). The CDR3 length is 14 residues. V was shortened by 9 bases and J by 2 bases, with 17 bases between the two germline ends. DNA for the CDR3: TGTGCCAGACAAACCGGGACAATAACCTACGAGCAGTACTTC. This encodes CARQTGTITYEQYF.

The chain links TRBV19 to TRBJ1-5; D gene unclear. Trimming cost V 5 bases and J 0 bases, with 11 bases left between them. CDR1 LNHDA and CDR2 SQIVND come from the germline V gene (reference sequence). CDR3 length equals 15 residues. In DNA, the CDR3 is TGTGCCAGTAGTGCCGGGAGTTATAGCAATCAGCCCCAGCATTTT. Its protein is CASSAGSYSNQPQHF.

The rearrangement joins TRBV7-7 to TRBJ2-5; D might be TRBD1 or TRBD2, each matching 6 bases. V lost 1 base and J 7 bases, leaving 10 bases between the germline ends. The length of the CDR3 is 13 residues. In germline, CDR1 is SSHAT, CDR2 FNYEAQ (reference sequence). The CDR3 region is CASSLVQGGTQYF. In DNA, the CDR3 is TGTGCCAGCAGCTTAGTACAGGGAGGGACCCAGTACTTC.

To note about this clone: Other nucleotide sequences from this sample produce the same CDR3. The chain is built from TRBV7-3 and TRBJ2-1; TRBD2 agrees at 10 bases. In germline, CDR1 is SGHTA, CDR2 FQGTGA. The CDR3 consists of 15 residues. Trimming removed 3 bases from V and 4 bases from J; junction bases left unmatched: 3. The CDR3 spells CASSFTSGTYNEQFF. The DNA for the CDR3 is TGTGCCAGCAGCTTCACTAGCGGGACTTACAATGAGCAGTTCTTC.

The gene calls are TRBV5-6 and TRBJ2-3; TRBD2 is a possible D gene (5 bases). Germline V lookup: CDR1 SGHDT, CDR2 YYEEEE. Trimming stripped 0 bases from V and 6 bases from J, with 11 bases between. This CDR3 is 14 amino acids long. CDR3 amino acids: CASSLGAVLDTQYF. The CDR3 DNA follows: TGTGCCAGCAGCTTGGGAGCGGTCTTGGATACGCAGTATTTT. Looking up the rest from reference TRBV5-6 and TRBJ2-3 gives the full variable domain: DAGVTQSPTHLIKTRGQQVTLRCSPKSGHDTVSWYQQALGQGPQFIFQYYEEEERQRGNFPDRFSGHQFPNYSSELNVNALLLGDSALYLCASSLGAVLDTQYFGPGTRLTVL.

The chain couples TRBV7-6 to TRBJ2-1; 13 nucleotides match TRBD2. The V segment lost 0 bases and the J segment 6 bases; nucleotides outside the gene matches: 5. The CDR3 length is 17 residues. The V gene's germline CDR1 is SGHVS and CDR2 FNYEAQ. DNA of the CDR3: TGTGCCAGCAGCTTAGCACCAACTAGCGGGGGGGGCAATGAGCAGTTCTTC. It encodes CASSLAPTSGGGNEQFF. The full variable domain, with the rest looked up from reference TRBV7-6 and TRBJ2-1, is GAGVSQSPRYKVTKRGQDVALRCDPISGHVSLYWYRQALGQGPEFLTYFNYEAQQDKSGLPNDRFSAERPEGSISTLTIQRTEQRDSAMYRCASSLAPTSGGGNEQFFGPGTRLTVL.

V is TRBV7-2 and J is TRBJ2-2, with D perhaps assigned TRBD1 or TRBD2 (5 bases each). The CDR3 runs 17 residues. Trimming took 3 bases from V and 5 from J, leaving 19 bases between them. In germline, CDR1 is SGHTA, CDR2 FQGNSA. This CDR3 reads CASSFHVPGPSTGELFF. CDR3 in DNA: TGTGCCAGCAGCTTCCACGTCCCGGGACCGTCGACCGGGGAGCTGTTTTTT.

V is TRBV19 and J is TRBJ1-2; 7 bases match TRBD1. CDR1 is LNHDA, CDR2 SQIVND, per germline (reference sequence). Unmatched junction bases numbered 7, after V lost 6 bases and J lost 6 bases. The CDR3 has 13 amino acids. CDR3: CASRNRGGDGYTF. The CDR3 nucleotides are TGTGCCAGTAGAAACAGGGGAGGGGATGGCTACACCTTC.

The chain is built from TRBV6-5 and TRBJ1-5; the D is unclear. V lost 2 bases and J lost 2, with 10 bases in between. Germline CDR1 and CDR2: MNHEY and SVGAGI. This CDR3 has 15 residues. The CDR3 is CASSYKWGGNQPQHF. CDR3 DNA sequence: TGTGCCAGCAGTTACAAGTGGGGTGGCAATCAGCCCCAGCATTTT.

CDR3 amino acids: CASSEWRAHEQYF. In DNA, the CDR3 is TGTGCCAGCAGTGAATGGAGGGCCCACGAGCAGTACTTC. The chain links TRBV2 to TRBJ2-7; a weak D match, TRBD2 (6 bases). CDR1 and CDR2 (germline): SNHLY, FYNNEI. Trimming took 2 bases from V and 5 from J, leaving 10 bases between them. The CDR3 spans 13 residues.

The CDR3 coding sequence is TGTGCCAGCTCACCGGGACTAGCGGGAGGGCGAAACAATGAGCAGTTCTTC. It is translated as CASSPGLAGGRNNEQFF. V usage is TRBV18 and J usage is TRBJ2-1; 16 positions agree with TRBD2. CDR1 KGHSH and CDR2 LQKENI come from the germline V gene. The trim removed 3 bases at V and 5 bases at J, leaving 4 bases unmatched. The CDR3 is 17 amino acids.

The chain combines TRBV11-2 with TRBJ2-7; possibly TRBD1 for D (5 bases). V was trimmed by 7 bases and J by 3 bases, leaving 13 bases between them. Germline CDR1 SGHAT, CDR2 FQNNGV. The CDR3 covers 13 residues. The CDR3 sequence is CASTLRQGYEQYF. The CDR3 coding sequence is TGTGCCAGCACCCTTAGGCAGGGCTACGAGCAGTACTTC.

This rearrangement joins TRBV5-4 to TRBJ2-7; TRBD2 matches at 7 bases. J was trimmed by 6 bases and V by 4 bases; bases with no gene match: 10. This CDR3 contains 14 residues. Germline assignment: CDR1 SGHNT and CDR2 YYREEE (reference sequence). The CDR3: CASSGKGTGGEQYF. The CDR3 coding sequence is TGTGCCAGCAGCGGAAAAGGGACGGGGGGCGAGCAGTACTTC. Drawing the rest from reference TRBV5-4 and TRBJ2-7, the complete variable domain is ETGVTQSPTHLIKTRGQQVTLRCSSQSGHNTVSWYQQALGQGPQFIFQYYREEENGRGNFPPRFSGLQFPNYSSELNVNALELDDSALYLCASSGKGTGGEQYFGPGTRLTVT.

The chain is built from TRBV2 and TRBJ1-2, with D perhaps matching TRBD1 (5 bases). V was cut by 6 bases and J by 2 bases, with 10 bases left in between. This CDR3 has 13 amino acids. Germline CDR1 reads SNHLY; CDR2 reads FYNNEI. CDR3 bases: TGTGCCAGCAGAGGTGAGGGGAACTATGGCTACACCTTC. Its protein product is CASRGEGNYGYTF.

The chain joins TRBV5-1 to TRBJ2-5; D unclear. Looked up from germline, CDR1 is SGHRS and CDR2 is YFSETQ. The CDR3 runs to 16 residues. V was cut by 3 bases and J by 9 bases, with 24 bases left in between. CDR3 in amino acids: CASSSDSSRSFSAQYF. The CDR3 DNA sequence: TGCGCCAGCAGCTCTGACTCATCCCGGAGCTTCTCGGCCCAGTACTTC.

This clone has more than one count but fewer than ten. The same CDR3 arises from other DNA sequences in this sample as well. The chain is built from TRBV7-9 and TRBJ1-1, with D uncertain. The germline V and J ends were trimmed by 1 base and 1 base, with 4 bases remaining between them. Looked up from germline, CDR1 is SEHNR and CDR2 is FQNEAQ (reference sequence). The CDR3 is 13 residues long. The CDR3 loop is CASSLGTNTEAFF. CDR3 bases: TGTGCCAGCAGCTTAGGGACGAACACTGAAGCTTTCTTT.

The V call is TRBV28, the J call TRBJ1-1, with 8 bases that match TRBD1. There are 16 residues in the CDR3. The trim removed 5 bases at V and 4 bases at J, leaving 12 bases unmatched. Germline V gene lookup returns CDR1 MDHEN and CDR2 SYDVKM. The CDR3 loop is CASSRLQGVGGTEAFF. The DNA of the CDR3 is TGTGCCAGCAGTCGACTACAGGGGGTGGGCGGCACTGAAGCTTTCTTT.